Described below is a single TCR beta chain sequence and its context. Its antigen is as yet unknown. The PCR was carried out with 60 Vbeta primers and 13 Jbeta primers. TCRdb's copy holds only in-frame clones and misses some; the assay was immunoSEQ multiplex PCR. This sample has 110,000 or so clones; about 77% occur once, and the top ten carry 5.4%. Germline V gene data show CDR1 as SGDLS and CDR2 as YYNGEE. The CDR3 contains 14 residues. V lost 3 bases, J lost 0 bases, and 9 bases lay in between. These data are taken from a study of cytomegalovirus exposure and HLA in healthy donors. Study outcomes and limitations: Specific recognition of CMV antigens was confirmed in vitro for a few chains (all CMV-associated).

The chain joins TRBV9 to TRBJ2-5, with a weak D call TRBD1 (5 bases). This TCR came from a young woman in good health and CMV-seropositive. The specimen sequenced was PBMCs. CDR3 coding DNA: TGTGCCAGCAGCGGAGGACACTACCAAGAGACCCAGTACTTC. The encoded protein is CASSGGHYQETQYF.